The clone carrying this TCR beta chain was seen just once. V was trimmed by 4 bases and J by 0 bases, leaving 10 bases between them. Germline V gives CDR1 KGHSH, CDR2 LQKENI. The CDR3 is 15 residues long. The record originates from a study of OX40 agonist ivuxolimab in advanced cancers. About the research overall: Hepatocellular carcinoma, melanoma, renal cell or head and neck cancer affected the dose-escalation patients. Partial responses were achieved by three patients: one hepatocellular carcinoma, two cutaneous melanoma.

TCRdb's table, derived via immunoSEQ multiplex PCR, lists solely in-frame clones and lacks some. Of more than 95,000 clones listed, under 95% are singletons. This sequence originates from an adult with an advanced solid tumor such as melanoma, head and neck, liver or kidney cancer. V gene TRBV18 combines with J gene TRBJ2-1; D ambiguous. The input for sequencing was CD4+ or CD8+ T cells sorted from blood, taken in a trial of the OX40 agonist ivuxolimab. CDR3 sequence reads: CASSQSPGSYNEQFF. The CDR3, as DNA: TGTGCCAGCTCACAGAGCCCCGGCTCCTACAATGAGCAGTTCTTC.